This T cell receptor (beta chain) was obtained from a study of monozygotic twins with cystic fibrosis. Overall study: Libraries were built from 2.5 to 3.5 micrograms of fragmented DNA using about 15 PCR cycles. The study's findings and limits: The repertoire was suggested to be naive-dominated, clonality median around 0.0089. Co-twins had the most similar V usage for 13 of 16 pairs, J for 8. Monozygotic CF twin pairs shared significantly more nucleotide-identical clonotypes than unrelated CF individuals did.

Notes on this clone: Antigen: not known.

Generated by immunoSEQ multiplex PCR, the TCRdb table keeps only in-frame clones and is missing some. The repertoire has roughly 23,000 clones, around nine tenths of them found once; the top ten carry 1% to 1.5%. The CDR3 sequence is 15 residues long. Germline assignment: CDR1 MGHRA and CDR2 YSYEKL. The germline V and J ends were trimmed by 0 bases and 1 base, with 8 bases remaining between them. The sequencing sample was made of blood. The chain joins TRBV4-1 to TRBJ2-3; a possible D gene is TRBD2 (5 bases). The receptor was isolated from a woman aged 25-40 years with cystic fibrosis. In DNA, the CDR3 is TGCGCCAGCAGCCAAGATGCGCGGGGCACAGATACGCAGTATTTT. As protein: CASSQDARGTDTQYF.